The 13 T cell receptor beta chains in this list originate from one sample, sequenced in a study of T cell responses to AZD1222 COVID-19 vaccine. Repertoires were generated with immunoSEQ multiplex PCR, while TCRdb's copy carries only in-frame clones and drops some. The sample shows tens of thousands of clones, more than 80% of them seen only once. Source: peripheral blood, taken on day 0 of AZD1222 vaccination. The receptors shown here come from an adult in good health.

The genes are TRBV18 and TRBJ2-7, with 9 bases lining up with TRBD2. Germline V gives CDR1 KGHSH, CDR2 LQKENI. The CDR3 is 15 amino acids. V dropped 2 bases and J dropped 6; count of bases not matched to a gene: 8. The chain's CDR3 is CASSPKVAGVGEQYF. Written as DNA, the CDR3 is TGTGCCAGCTCACCAAAAGTAGCGGGAGTGGGCGAGCAGTACTTC.

This clone was observed a handful of times. The rearrangement uses TRBV19 and TRBJ1-5; 12 nucleotides match TRBD1. The J segment lost 6 bases and the V segment lost 3 bases, leaving 3 bases of the junction unmatched. Germline V gene sequence: CDR1 LNHDA, CDR2 SQIVND (reference sequence). The CDR3 is 15 amino acids. As DNA, the CDR3 is TGTGCCAGTAGTATGTGGGACAGGGGGCTTCAGCCCCAGCATTTT. It codes for CASSMWDRGLQPQHF.

In this sample, this clone turned up once. The rearrangement joins TRBV12-5 to TRBJ1-5; no firm D call. V lost 7 bases, J lost 6 bases, and 13 bases lay in between. The CDR3 length is 13 residues. The germline V gene encodes CDR1 LGHNT and CDR2 FRNRAP. CDR3 sequence (DNA): TGTGCTAGTGCCGACGAGTCTGGTCAGCCCCAGCATTTT. This codes for CASADESGQPQHF. The whole variable domain, remainder taken from reference TRBV12-5 and TRBJ1-5, is DARVTQTPRHKVTEMGQEVTMRCQPILGHNTVFWYRQTMMQGLELLAYFRNRAPLDDSGMPKDRFSAEMPDATLATLKIQPSEPRDSAVYFCASADESGQPQHFGDGTRLSIL.

This clone was picked up a small number of times. This sequence joins TRBV6-1 and TRBJ1-5; D call uncertain. Germline loops: CDR1 MNHNS, CDR2 SASEGT. The CDR3 consists of 13 residues. V dropped 3 bases and J dropped 5 bases, with 8 bases sitting between them. DNA for the CDR3: TGTGCCAGCAGTGAGCGGGCTCATCAGCCCCAGCATTTT. This encodes CASSERAHQPQHF.

The genes are TRBV28 and TRBJ1-5; D is possibly TRBD1 (5 bases). This CDR3 comprises 16 residues. In germline, CDR1 is MDHEN, CDR2 SYDVKM. V lost 1 base and J lost 2, with 12 bases in between. The CDR3 nucleotides are TGTGCCAGCAGTTTATTGGGCAGGGTTGGCAATCAGCCCCAGCATTTT. Protein: CASSLLGRVGNQPQHF.

The CDR3 DNA reads TGTGCCAGCAGACCCACGGTCCTCGACACCGGGGAGCTGTTTTTT. Encoded protein: CASRPTVLDTGELFF. The rearrangement uses TRBV7-3 and TRBJ2-2; D gene ambiguous. The germline gives CDR1 SGHTA, CDR2 FQGTGA. Trimming took off 6 bases at V and 3 bases at J, with 14 bases between the two ends. There are 15 residues in the CDR3.

The chain is built from TRBV3-1 (or the pseudogene TRBV3-2) and TRBJ2-2; 7 positions match TRBD2. Germline CDR1 and CDR2: LGHDT and YNNKEL (reference sequence). V gave up 2 bases and J gave up 6 bases; unmatched junction bases: 3. The CDR3 has 14 residues. CDR3 nucleotide sequence: TGTGCCAGCAGCCAAAGCGGGACGGCCGGGGAGCTGTTTTTT. Amino acid sequence: CASSQSGTAGELFF.

This chain connects TRBV12-3 or TRBV12-4 to TRBJ1-1; no clear D gene. The CDR3 is made up of 13 amino acids. Trimming removed 1 base at V and 1 base at J, with 4 bases between. CDR3 amino acids: CASSLEPNTEAFF. As DNA, the CDR3 is TGTGCCAGCAGTTTAGAACCGAACACTGAAGCTTTCTTT.

V gene TRBV30 combines with J gene TRBJ2-1; TRBD1 matches at 7 bases. CDR3 length: 12 amino acids. The V gene's germline CDR1 is GTSNPN and CDR2 SVGIG (reference sequence). CDR3 nucleotides: TGTGCGGGCGAGGGGGCCGCGAATGAGCAGTTCTTC. Its translation is CAGEGAANEQFF. Variable domain in full (rest from reference TRBV30 and TRBJ2-1): SQTIHQWPATLVQPVGSPLSLECTVEGTSNPNLYWYRQAAGRGLQLLFYSVGIGQISSEVPQNLSASRPQDRQFILSSKKLLLSDSGFYLCAGEGAANEQFFGPGTRLTVL.

The chain has TRBV4-1 and TRBJ2-2, with TRBD2 matching 7 bases. CDR1 MGHRA and CDR2 YSYEKL come from the germline V gene. The CDR3 consists of 16 residues. Trimming removed 1 base from V and 9 bases from J; junction bases left unmatched: 11. CDR3 nucleotides: TGCGCCAGCAGCCAAGCCATGGCGGGAGCGCTAAGGGAGCTGTTTTTT. The encoded protein is CASSQAMAGALRELFF.

The J gene is TRBJ2-1, the V gene TRBV27, with 13 bases aligning to TRBD2. There are 16 residues in the CDR3. Germline CDR1 and CDR2: MNHEY and SMNVEV (reference sequence). The J segment lost 1 base and the V segment lost 6 bases, leaving 3 bases of the junction unmatched. The CDR3 is CASRGLAGPSYNEQFF. CDR3 bases: TGTGCCAGCAGGGGACTAGCGGGGCCTTCCTACAATGAGCAGTTCTTC.

V gene TRBV7-2 combines with J gene TRBJ2-7, with D unresolved. Germline CDR1 and CDR2: SGHTA and FQGNSA. V dropped 6 bases and J dropped 1 base, with 7 bases sitting between them. The CDR3 is made up of 12 amino acids. Written as DNA, the CDR3 is TGTGCCAGCAGGTCGAGATCCTACGAGCAGTACTTC. Amino acids: CASRSRSYEQYF.

This rearrangement joins TRBV25-1 to TRBJ1-3; D call uncertain. The CDR3 totals 14 residues. The germline gives CDR1 MGHDK, CDR2 SYGVNS. Trimming removed 3 bases at V and 1 base at J, with 7 bases between. The CDR3 region is CASSEGISGNTIYF. The CDR3 region has the DNA TGTGCCAGCAGTGAGGGGATTTCTGGAAACACCATATATTTT. The whole variable domain, remainder taken from reference TRBV25-1 and TRBJ1-3, is EADIYQTPRYLVIGTGKKITLECSQTMGHDKMYWYQQDPGMELHLIHYSYGVNSTEKGDLSSESTVSRIRTEHFPLTLESARPSHTSQYLCASSEGISGNTIYFGEGSWLTVV.